The 18 T cell receptor beta chains presented below share a single source sample, sequenced in a study of blood T cell repertoires in COVID-19. Repertoires were generated with immunoSEQ multiplex PCR, while TCRdb's copy carries only in-frame clones and drops some. The sample holds about 440,000 clones, about 89% seen once. The sequenced sample was peripheral blood. Receptor source: a woman in her 30s with acute or convalescent COVID-19.

The chain links TRBV27 to TRBJ1-1; D is undetermined. The germline V gene encodes CDR1 MNHEY and CDR2 SMNVEV (reference sequence). Deletions cut 0 bases from V and 1 base from J, with 6 bases between. The CDR3 length is 14 residues. CDR3 nucleotide sequence: TGTGCCAGCAGTTTATCTGGCCCGAACACTGAAGCTTTCTTT. Translating gives CASSLSGPNTEAFF.

The V and J genes are TRBV3-1 (or the pseudogene TRBV3-2) and TRBJ1-1; D ambiguous. Trimming shortened V by 1 base and J by 5 bases, and 8 bases separated the two germline ends. The CDR3 has 13 amino acids. Germline V lookup: CDR1 LGHDT, CDR2 YNNKEL (reference sequence). CDR3 amino acids: CASSQGSGTEAFF. In nucleotides, the CDR3 is TGTGCCAGCAGCCAAGGGAGTGGAACTGAAGCTTTCTTT.

This clone has just a few counts. The chain is built from TRBV27 and TRBJ2-2; 11 bases are a match to TRBD1. The CDR3 is 17 residues long. Trimming cost V 5 bases and J 4 bases; bases outside gene matches: 9. CDR1 is MNHEY, CDR2 SMNVEV, per germline (reference sequence). CDR3 DNA: TGTGCCAGCAGTACCCGGACAGGGGGCTTGGGCACCGGGGAGCTGTTTTTT. This gives the protein CASSTRTGGLGTGELFF.

This clone was detected only once. CDR3 DNA sequence: TGTGCCAGCAGTGGACGGACTAGCGGGGGTGGTGAGCAGTTCTTC. Amino acid sequence: CASSGRTSGGGEQFF. V usage is TRBV2 and J usage is TRBJ2-1; 13 positions match TRBD2. The V gene end was trimmed by 4 bases and the J gene end by 9 bases; junction bases not matched to a gene: 6. This CDR3 contains 15 residues. Germline CDR1 SNHLY, CDR2 FYNNEI.

The chain has TRBV6-5 and TRBJ2-1, with 7 nucleotides matching TRBD1. The germline V gene has CDR1 MNHEY and CDR2 SVGAGI. The CDR3 loop spans 13 amino acids. The V segment lost 6 bases and the J segment 6 bases; nucleotides outside the gene matches: 5. The CDR3 protein is CASRLTGLNEQFF. CDR3 DNA: TGTGCCAGCAGACTGACAGGGCTCAATGAGCAGTTCTTC.

This clone was seen a handful of times. The V gene is TRBV27, the J gene TRBJ1-2; 8 bases are shared with TRBD1. Looked up from germline, CDR1 is MNHEY and CDR2 is SMNVEV (reference sequence). V gave up 5 bases and J gave up 4 bases; unmatched junction bases: 12. This CDR3 comprises 16 residues. CDR3 DNA sequence: TGTGCCAGCAGTGGGACAGGCGCCGTTAGCTCCTATGGCTACACCTTC. Translated, it gives CASSGTGAVSSYGYTF.

This clone was counted a single time. V gene TRBV6-5 combines with J gene TRBJ2-7, with 10 bases aligning to TRBD2. In germline, CDR1 is MNHEY, CDR2 SVGAGI. Germline trimming cut 6 bases from V and 3 bases from J; bases unmatched to any gene: 5. The CDR3 sequence is 14 residues long. CDR3 nucleotides: TGTGCCAGCAGGGCTAGCGGGGGACTCTACGAGCAGTACTTC. Amino acids: CASRASGGLYEQYF.

Many counts were recorded for this clone. The chain uses TRBV7-8 and TRBJ1-1; maybe TRBD1 (5 bases). Germline V gene data show CDR1 as SGHVS and CDR2 as FQNEAQ. Trimming took 5 bases from V and 1 from J, leaving 11 bases between them. This CDR3 is built from 14 residues. The CDR3 here is CASSRRDPNTEAFF. For the CDR3, the DNA is TGTGCCAGCAGCCGCAGGGATCCGAACACTGAAGCTTTCTTT.

This chain joins TRBV19 and TRBJ1-4; D possibly corresponds to TRBD1 (5 bases). CDR1 is LNHDA, CDR2 SQIVND, per germline (reference sequence). Between the trimmed V and J ends, which lost 7 bases and 5 bases, there was a span of 14 bases. The CDR3 contains 14 residues. The CDR3 DNA reads as TGTGCCAGTATCGGCGACAGTGCGAATGAAAAACTGTTTTTT. Translation: CASIGDSANEKLFF.

The gene calls are TRBV21-1 and TRBJ2-7; the table's D call, TRBD1, has no DNA check behind it. TRBV21-1 is noted as a pseudogene. The CDR3 covers 17 residues. CDR3 in amino acids: CASSKRGGQGGSYEQYF. The CDR3 DNA reads TGTGCCAGCAGCAAAAGGGGAGGACAGGGTGGCTCCTACGAGCAGTACTTC.

This chain joins TRBV7-9 and TRBJ2-5, with D possibly TRBD2 on 5 matching bases. The germline V gene has CDR1 SEHNR and CDR2 FQNEAQ (reference sequence). V dropped 1 base and J dropped 2 bases, with 23 bases sitting between them. The CDR3 consists of 19 residues. CDR3 sequence reads: CASSLVLRTFAGLQETQYF. CDR3 sequence (DNA): TGTGCCAGCAGCTTAGTTCTGAGAACCTTCGCGGGCTTACAAGAGACCCAGTACTTC.

The rearrangement uses TRBV19 and TRBJ2-7; 9 bases match TRBD1. V shed 0 bases, J shed 5 bases, and the junction held 8 bases outside the gene matches. The CDR3 sequence is 16 residues long. In germline, CDR1 is LNHDA, CDR2 SQIVND (reference sequence). The CDR3 loop is CASSIETHRGPNEQYF. The CDR3 bases are TGTGCCAGTAGTATAGAAACCCACAGGGGGCCAAACGAGCAGTACTTC.

This rearrangement joins TRBV27 to TRBJ2-5; TRBD2 might be the D (7 bases). V was trimmed by 5 bases and J by 1 base, leaving 11 bases between them. The CDR3 totals 14 residues. The germline gives CDR1 MNHEY, CDR2 SMNVEV (reference sequence). The CDR3 nucleotides are TGTGCCAGCAGTGCACGGGGGGCCCAAGAGACCCAGTACTTC. Its protein product is CASSARGAQETQYF.

V gene TRBV4-1 combines with J gene TRBJ1-2; no clear D. The CDR3 contains 15 residues. V dropped 0 bases and J dropped 2 bases, with 10 bases sitting between them. CDR1 is MGHRA and CDR2 is YSYEKL in the germline V gene. The CDR3 reads CASSQDTERNYGYTF. CDR3 in DNA: TGCGCCAGCAGCCAAGATACAGAAAGAAACTATGGCTACACCTTC.

This chain uses TRBV1 with TRBJ2-5; the listed D gene, TRBD2, was not tested against the DNA. TRBV1 is reported as a pseudogene. The CDR3 totals 16 residues. As DNA, the CDR3 is TGCACCAGCAGCCAAGATCAAACTAGCGGCCCACGGACCCAGTACTTC. It encodes CTSSQDQTSGPRTQYF.

The chain couples TRBV9 to TRBJ2-3; D not certain. This CDR3 contains 16 residues. Trimming left V 3 bases short and J 0 bases short, with 14 bases between. Germline CDR1 and CDR2: SGDLS and YYNGEE. The CDR3 loop is CASSAFNGASTDTQYF. The CDR3 nucleotides read TGTGCCAGCAGCGCCTTCAATGGAGCTAGCACAGATACGCAGTATTTT.

V and J are TRBV5-4 and TRBJ2-5; TRBD1 is a possible D gene (6 bases). CDR1 and CDR2 (germline): SGHNT, YYREEE (reference sequence). V was shortened by 4 bases and J by 1 base, with 11 bases between the two germline ends. This CDR3 is built from 14 residues. The CDR3 nucleotides are TGTGCCAGCAGCGTCCAGGGGCTCCAAGAGACCCAGTACTTC. It codes for CASSVQGLQETQYF.

CDR3 residues: CSASRQGLRKQFF. The CDR3 nucleotides read TGCAGTGCTAGTAGGCAGGGGCTCCGGAAGCAGTTCTTC. The V and J genes are TRBV20-1 and TRBJ2-1, with D perhaps matching TRBD1 (6 bases). The germline gives CDR1 DFQATT, CDR2 SNEGSKA (reference sequence). V was pared by 3 bases and J by 11 bases, with 17 bases between. The CDR3 runs to 13 residues.